This T cell receptor beta chain was sequenced during a study of T cell repertoires in cytomegalovirus infection. In the study overall: Indicated by public TCR beta signatures were CMV infection and matching HLA type. General study findings and limits: The ex vivo response was dominated by HLA-C-restricted CMV-specific TCR beta clonotypes.

V lost 4 bases and J lost 3; bases outside the gene matches: 8. This CDR3 is built from 16 residues. Germline CDR1 reads KGHDR; CDR2 reads SFDVKD. One entry per CDR3 protein results from TCRdb running MiXCR on the reads. The data show 630,000 or so distinct CDR3 sequences, 20% to 25% seen once. This clonotype has at least ten counts. The antigen is not known. This TCR was sampled from a human donor in good health (CMV status not recorded). Some clones in this sample may be carry-over from other donors' samples. The chain combines TRBV24-1 with TRBJ2-3; 8 bases fit TRBD1. The sample consisted of CD8+ T cells from PBMCs. The CDR3 sequence: CATSDPGQGVTDTQYF. The CDR3 bases are TGTGCCACCAGTGACCCAGGACAGGGCGTTACAGATACGCAGTATTTT.